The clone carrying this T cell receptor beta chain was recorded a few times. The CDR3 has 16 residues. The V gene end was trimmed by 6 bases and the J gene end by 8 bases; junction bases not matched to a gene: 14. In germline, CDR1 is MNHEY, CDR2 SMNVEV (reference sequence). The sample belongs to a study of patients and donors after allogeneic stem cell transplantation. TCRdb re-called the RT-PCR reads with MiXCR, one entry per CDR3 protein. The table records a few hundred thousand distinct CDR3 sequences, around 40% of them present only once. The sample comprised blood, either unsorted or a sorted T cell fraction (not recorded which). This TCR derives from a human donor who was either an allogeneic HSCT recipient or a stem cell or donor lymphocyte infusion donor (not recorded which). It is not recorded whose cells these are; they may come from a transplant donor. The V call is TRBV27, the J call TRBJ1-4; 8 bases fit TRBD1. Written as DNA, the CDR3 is TGTGCCAGCAGCCATTACAAGACAGGGGTTCGCGAAAAACTGTTTTTT. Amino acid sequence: CASSHYKTGVREKLFF.